This entry lists 21 T cell receptor beta chains sequenced from one sample in a study of cytomegalovirus exposure and HLA in healthy donors. 13 Jbeta primers and 60 Vbeta primers were used for the PCR. Method: immunoSEQ multiplex PCR; TCRdb's copy keeps in-frame clones and lacks some. The sample shows about 160,000 clones, 60% to 85% of them seen only once. The sequenced sample consisted of PBMCs. The receptors derive from a man aged 50-60 years in good health and CMV-seropositive.

The rearrangement uses TRBV28 and TRBJ1-1, with a weak D call TRBD1 (5 bases). The CDR3 runs to 13 residues. V was pared by 8 bases and J by 1 base, with 11 bases between. Per the germline V gene, CDR1 is MDHEN and CDR2 is SYDVKM. In nucleotides, the CDR3 is TGTGCCAGCTCCGCAGGGCGGAACACTGAAGCTTTCTTT. This gives the protein CASSAGRNTEAFF. The full variable domain, rest sourced from reference TRBV28 and TRBJ1-1, is DVKVTQSSRYLVKRTGEKVFLECVQDMDHENMFWYRQDPGLGLRLIYFSYDVKMKEKGDIPEGYSVSREKKERFSLILESASTNQTSMYLCASSAGRNTEAFFGQGTRLTVV.

This chain joins TRBV6-5 and TRBJ2-6; unclear D gene. V was trimmed by 6 bases and J by 3 bases, leaving 3 bases between them. The CDR3 loop spans 12 amino acids. Germline values: CDR1 MNHEY, CDR2 SVGAGI. The CDR3 spells CASSGGANVLTF. The CDR3 DNA reads TGTGCCAGCAGCGGTGGGGCCAACGTCCTGACTTTC.

This clone was found a few times. The rearrangement joins TRBV10-3 to TRBJ1-1; D unresolved. In germline, CDR1 is ENHRY, CDR2 SYGVKD. The CDR3 has 13 amino acids. V was clipped by 7 bases and J by 1 base, with 10 bases between them. CDR3 nucleotide sequence: TGTGCCATCACCAGAGACAAGAACACTGAAGCTTTCTTT. The encoded protein is CAITRDKNTEAFF.

This clone was seen a handful of times. The chain combines TRBV6-1 with TRBJ2-5, with a possible D match to TRBD1 (6 bases). Germline values: CDR1 MNHNS, CDR2 SASEGT. Trimming removed 4 bases from V and 2 bases from J, with 17 bases in between. This CDR3 contains 16 residues. The CDR3 is CASSARRTVGQETQYF. The DNA of the CDR3 is TGTGCCAGCAGTGCCCGGAGGACAGTGGGGCAAGAGACCCAGTACTTC.

In the case of this clone: The same CDR3 can be traced to other DNA sequences in this sample. The rearrangement joins TRBV4-2 to TRBJ1-4, with 10 bases matching TRBD1. CDR1 and CDR2 from the germline V gene are LGHNA and YNFKEQ. The length of the CDR3 is 15 residues. The trim removed 0 bases at V and 5 bases at J, leaving 0 bases unmatched. CDR3 residues: CASSQEGQGNEKLFF. For the CDR3, the DNA is TGTGCCAGCAGCCAAGAGGGACAGGGGAATGAAAAACTGTTTTTT.

For the CDR3, the DNA is TGTGCCAGCAGCGTAGATCCAGGGGAGTTATACGAGCAGTACTTC. As protein: CASSVDPGELYEQYF. This sequence joins TRBV9 and TRBJ2-7, with D possibly being TRBD1 (6 bases). V was shortened by 0 bases and J by 4 bases, with 14 bases between the two germline ends. Germline lookup yields CDR1 SGDLS and CDR2 YYNGEE. The CDR3 is 15 residues long.

The rearrangement uses TRBV5-1 and TRBJ2-6; perhaps TRBD2 as D (5 bases). The CDR3 consists of 15 residues. Trimming took 5 bases from V and 0 from J, leaving 9 bases between them. Germline V CDR1 and CDR2: SGHRS, YFSETQ. The CDR3: CASRNEGSGANVLTF. DNA for the CDR3: TGCGCCAGCAGGAACGAGGGCTCTGGGGCCAACGTCCTGACTTTC.

A single count supports this clone. This chain links TRBV6-5 with TRBJ1-2; 7 bases are shared with TRBD1. J lost 0 bases, V lost 4 bases, and 5 bases had no gene match. Germline assignment: CDR1 MNHEY and CDR2 SVGAGI. The CDR3 extends over 15 amino acids. The CDR3 nucleotides are TGTGCCAGCAGTTCAGGGGGTAGGACTAACTATGGCTACACCTTC. Its translation is CASSSGGRTNYGYTF.

The chain couples TRBV9 to TRBJ2-1; tentative D call: TRBD1 (6 bases). Germline loops: CDR1 SGDLS, CDR2 YYNGEE. V was clipped by 1 base and J by 3 bases, with 14 bases between them. The CDR3 spans 16 residues. DNA of the CDR3: TGTGCCAGCAGCGTAACCGGGACAAGCTTCTACAATGAGCAGTTCTTC. This gives the protein CASSVTGTSFYNEQFF.

There are a few counts of this clone. The CDR3 is CASGERGSNTGELFF. CDR3 nucleotides: TGTGCTAGTGGGGAGCGGGGATCGAACACCGGGGAGCTGTTTTTT. V gene TRBV12-5 combines with J gene TRBJ2-2; 7 bases fit TRBD2. V gave up 6 bases and J gave up 0 bases; unmatched junction bases: 4. The CDR3 consists of 15 residues. Germline assignment: CDR1 LGHNT and CDR2 FRNRAP.

The chain is built from TRBV25-1 and TRBJ2-3, with TRBD2 matching over 11 bases. Germline V gene lookup returns CDR1 MGHDK and CDR2 SYGVNS. The CDR3 is made up of 17 amino acids. V gave up 1 base and J gave up 2 bases; unmatched junction bases: 5. CDR3 coding DNA: TGTGCCAGCAGTGAATTAGGGGGACTAGCGGTCACAGATACGCAGTATTTT. Translation: CASSELGGLAVTDTQYF.

The genes are TRBV7-2 and TRBJ1-2; perhaps TRBD1 as D (6 bases). The CDR3 extends over 14 amino acids. Trimming shortened V by 1 base and J by 8 bases, and 14 bases separated the two germline ends. Germline assignment: CDR1 SGHTA and CDR2 FQGNSA. CDR3 nucleotide sequence: TGTGCCAGCAGCTTAGAGGTCCAGGGGTGGGGCTACACCTTC. Translating it yields CASSLEVQGWGYTF.

The chain has TRBV4-3 and TRBJ2-5, with TRBD2 as a possible D gene (5 bases). Germline V gene lookup returns CDR1 LGHNA and CDR2 YSLEER. CDR3 size: 13 residues. The ends were cut back, 1 base at V and 5 bases at J, with 8 bases in the middle. CDR3 region: CASSQASGETQYF. For the CDR3, the DNA is TGCGCCAGCAGCCAAGCCAGCGGCGAGACCCAGTACTTC.

For this clone: A junction end diverges from the germline sequence, so it may reflect a read error. V is TRBV10-3 and J is TRBJ2-2, with D tentatively TRBD2 (5 bases). Germline CDR1 and CDR2: ENHRY and SYGVKD. The CDR3 has 17 residues. The CDR3 is CAISDNSLISNTGELLF. DNA of the CDR3: TGTGCCATCAGTGATAACAGCCTCATATCGAACACCGGGGAGCTGCTTTTT.

The chain recombines TRBV10-3 with TRBJ1-1; no clear D. Germline V gene data show CDR1 as ENHRY and CDR2 as SYGVKD. Trimming removed 0 bases at V and 5 bases at J, with 10 bases between. This CDR3 comprises 14 residues. CDR3 loop: CAISESKRVTEAFF. The CDR3 DNA is TGTGCCATCAGTGAGTCGAAGAGGGTAACTGAAGCTTTCTTT.

The chain has TRBV29-1 and TRBJ1-1, with D perhaps TRBD1 (5 bases). The CDR3 length is 18 residues. In germline, CDR1 is SQVTM, CDR2 ANQGSEA. The V end lost 3 bases, the J end lost 5 bases, and 28 bases lay between the germline ends. The chain's CDR3 is CSVDGFFGQGFGGTEAFF. Here the CDR3 DNA reads TGCAGCGTTGACGGTTTCTTCGGCCAGGGATTTGGAGGGACTGAAGCTTTCTTT.

This chain uses TRBV11-2 with TRBJ2-7; TRBD1 matches 9 bases. This CDR3 contains 16 residues. Trimming cost V 4 bases and J 5 bases; bases outside gene matches: 12. The V gene's germline CDR1 is SGHAT and CDR2 FQNNGV. This CDR3 reads CASSSTSGTGKDEQYF. The CDR3 region has the DNA TGTGCCAGCAGCTCAACCTCCGGGACAGGGAAGGACGAGCAGTACTTC.

This sequence joins TRBV7-2 and TRBJ1-2, with 7 bases aligning to TRBD1. V shed 4 bases and J 4 bases; nucleotides not matched to a gene: 9. The germline V gene encodes CDR1 SGHTA and CDR2 FQGNSA. The CDR3 is 15 amino acids. This chain's CDR3 is CASSSTRGRLYGYTF. The CDR3 coding sequence is TGTGCCAGCAGCTCTACAAGGGGGCGCCTCTATGGCTACACCTTC.

The CDR3 DNA sequence: TGTGCCAGCACCGACACGGACAGGGACTACTATGGCTACACCTTC. As protein: CASTDTDRDYYGYTF. The V and J genes are TRBV28 and TRBJ1-2; 8 bases match TRBD1. Germline values: CDR1 MDHEN, CDR2 SYDVKM. The CDR3 consists of 15 residues. The V gene end was trimmed by 7 bases and the J gene end by 3 bases; junction bases not matched to a gene: 10.

This clone was counted a few times. The chain uses TRBV25-1 and TRBJ1-4, with 9 bases fitting TRBD1. The CDR3 extends over 15 amino acids. The ends lost 5 bases at V and 2 bases at J; junction bases unmatched: 3. The germline gives CDR1 MGHDK, CDR2 SYGVNS. CDR3 bases: TGTGCCAGCAGTTATACAGGGGGCACTAATGAAAAACTGTTTTTT. Translating it yields CASSYTGGTNEKLFF.

The table lists this clone with a few counts. The V and J genes are TRBV11-3 and TRBJ2-3; 9 bases agree with TRBD2. The CDR3 covers 15 residues. V lost 3 bases to trimming and J lost 9 bases; unmatched junction nucleotides: 10. In germline, CDR1 is SGHNT, CDR2 YENEEA. For the CDR3, the DNA is TGTGCCAGCAGCTTTGGGGTAGCGGGGGAAGGCACGCAGTATTTT. Its translation: CASSFGVAGEGTQYF.